These T cell receptor beta chains were read from a single sample in a study of regulatory T cells in long-lasting Graves disease. TCRdb called the multiplex PCR reads again in MiXCR, with one record for every CDR3 protein. Of approximately 350,000 distinct CDR3 sequences in the sample, under 20% were seen once. In addition, the sample was reused for a study of T cells in Graves' hyperthyroidism and ophthalmopathy.

The input for sequencing was peripheral blood mononuclear cells (PBMCs), taken at new diagnosis, from a patient treated with antithyroid drugs. The origin of the receptors is a woman under 30 with Graves disease. CDR3s include the opening cysteine and the closing phenylalanine or tryptophan. The D gene is left open where the match is weak. Clone size is not always given. Where it is, it says once, few, many or a class for expanded clones.

>TRBJ2-1|TRBV30|-|many
CAWIFPRFSEQFF
TGTGCCTGGATTTTTCCGAGGTTTTCTGAGCAGTTCTTC
>TRBJ2-1|TRBV29-1|-|few
CSVVGGHFSYNEQFF
TGCAGCGTTGTGGGGGGACACTTTTCGTACAATGAGCAGTTCTTC
>TRBJ2-2|TRBV6-1|TRBD1|many
CASNRGLIGELFF
TGTGCCAGCAACAGGGGGCTGATCGGGGAGCTGTTTTTT
>TRBJ2-3|TRBV6-1|TRBD2|many
CASRPLAGSTDTQYF
TGTGCCAGCAGGCCACTAGCGGGATCCACAGATACGCAGTATTTT
>TRBJ2-2|TRBV7-3|-|many
CASSQGEGGTGELFF
TGTGCCAGCAGCCAGGGTGAGGGCGGCACCGGGGAGCTGTTTTTT
>TRBJ1-1|TRBV30|TRBD1|many
CAWMGQFKTEAFF
TGTGCCTGGATGGGACAGTTTAAAACTGAAGCTTTCTTT
>TRBJ1-2|TRBV6-2/TRBV6-3|TRBD1|few
CASSVTGRYYGYTF
TGTGCCAGCAGTGTGACAGGGAGATACTATGGCTACACCTTC
>TRBJ2-1|TRBV7-8|TRBD2|many
CASKSGGLSYNEQFF
TGTGCCAGCAAAAGCGGGGGCCTCTCCTACAATGAGCAGTTCTTC
>TRBJ1-1|TRBV6-2/TRBV6-3|-|many
CASSYRGAGTEAFF
TGTGCCAGCAGTTATAGGGGGGCTGGGACTGAAGCTTTCTTT
>TRBJ2-2|TRBV5-1|-|-
CASSFGQFTGELFF
TGCGCCAGCAGCTTCGGGCAGTTCACCGGGGAGCTGTTTTTT
>TRBJ1-2|TRBV14|-|few
CASSQVQAYGYTF
TGTGCCAGCAGCCAAGTACAGGCTTATGGCTACACCTTC
>TRBJ2-5|TRBV27|-|many
CAIANLGALAAKPQETQYF
TGTGCCATCGCCAATCTCGGGGCACTAGCAGCCAAGCCCCAAGAGACCCAGTACTTC
>TRBJ2-3|TRBV30|TRBD2|few
CASRLADTDTQYF
TGTGCCAGCCGACTAGCGGACACAGATACGCAGTATTTT
>TRBJ2-2|TRBV28|-|-
CASSFLDLTGELFF
TGTGCCAGCAGTTTCTTGGACCTCACCGGGGAGCTGTTTTTT
>TRBJ1-4|TRBV6-1|-|-
CASAAGAAANEKLFF
TGTGCCAGCGCCGCGGGGGCTGCGGCTAATGAAAAACTGTTTTTT
>TRBJ1-4|TRBV12-3/TRBV12-4|-|-
CATHSEGEKLFF
TGTGCCACGCACAGCGAGGGGGAAAAACTGTTTTTT
>TRBJ2-1|TRBV6-2/TRBV6-3|-|many
CASTRSGQFKNYNEQFF
TGTGCCAGCACCCGAAGCGGGCAATTCAAGAACTACAATGAGCAGTTCTTC
>TRBJ1-5|TRBV2|-|many
CASSEASQPQHF
TGTGCCAGCAGTGAAGCGTCTCAGCCCCAGCATTTT
>TRBJ2-1|TRBV3-1|TRBD2|-
CASSSQGLAGGRAYNEQFF
TGTGCCAGCAGCTCTCAGGGACTAGCGGGAGGGCGCGCCTACAATGAGCAGTTCTTC
>TRBJ2-7|TRBV30|-|many
CAWTPDYFYEQYF
TGTGCCTGGACGCCCGACTATTTTTACGAGCAGTACTTC
>TRBJ2-7|TRBV3-1|-|many
CASSQPGHSGGEQYF
TGTGCCAGCAGCCAACCGGGACACTCAGGTGGCGAGCAGTACTTC
>TRBJ2-5|TRBV20-1|-|few
CSVEGGETQYF
TGCAGTGTAGAGGGTGGGGAGACCCAGTACTTC
>TRBJ2-2|TRBV5-1|-|many
CASKQQNTGELFF
TGCGCCAGCAAACAGCAGAACACCGGGGAGCTGTTTTTT
>TRBJ1-1|TRBV12-3/TRBV12-4|-|few
CASKSNTEAFF
TGTGCCAGCAAATCCAACACTGAAGCTTTCTTT
>TRBJ2-3|TRBV24-1|TRBD2|-
CATSDPSGYETDTQYF
TGTGCCACCAGTGATCCTAGCGGCTACGAAACAGATACGCAGTATTTT
>TRBJ2-7|TRBV20-1|TRBD1|many
CSAHPGGLSYEQYF
TGCAGTGCTCACCCAGGGGGTCTTAGCTACGAGCAGTACTTC
>TRBJ2-3|TRBV12-3/TRBV12-4|-|many
CASSLGRLSTDTQYF
TGTGCCAGCAGTTTAGGGCGGCTTAGCACAGATACGCAGTATTTT
>TRBJ2-3|TRBV12-3/TRBV12-4|-|many
CASKDRSTDTQYF
TGTGCCAGCAAGGACAGAAGCACAGATACGCAGTATTTT
>TRBJ2-5|TRBV5-5|TRBD1|many
CASSIGTGGWETQYF
TGTGCCAGCAGCATCGGGACAGGGGGTTGGGAGACCCAGTACTTC
>TRBJ2-1|TRBV12-3/TRBV12-4|-|many
CASRAPGANSYNEQFF
TGTGCCAGCCGGGCCCCCGGGGCCAACTCCTACAATGAGCAGTTCTTC
>TRBJ2-5|TRBV7-9|-|many
CASRGQETQYF
TGTGCCAGCAGGGGCCAAGAGACCCAGTACTTC
>TRBJ1-3|TRBV7-9|-|few
CASSPPLGDSGNTIYF
TGTGCCAGCAGCCCCCCGTTGGGGGACTCTGGAAACACCATATATTTT
>TRBJ2-7|TRBV19|TRBD1|-
CATKRTGITYEQYF
TGTGCCACTAAAAGGACAGGGATAACCTACGAGCAGTACTTC
>TRBJ1-2|TRBV20-1|-|-
CSAPRPGQNYGYTF
TGCAGTGCTCCCCGACCAGGTCAAAACTATGGCTACACCTTC
>TRBJ2-5|TRBV6-1|-|-
CASRARREQETQYF
TGTGCCAGCAGGGCCAGGCGGGAACAAGAGACCCAGTACTTC
>TRBJ1-4|TRBV15|TRBD1|few
CATSRDLTGVEKLFF
TGTGCCACCAGCAGAGATCTGACAGGGGTAGAAAAACTGTTTTTT
>TRBJ1-2|TRBV12-3/TRBV12-4|-|many
CASSQDRNYGYTF
TGTGCCAGCAGTCAAGACAGGAACTATGGCTACACCTTC
>TRBJ2-5|TRBV3-1|TRBD1|many
CASSHRQGGRETQYF
TGTGCCAGCAGCCACAGACAGGGCGGGCGAGAGACCCAGTACTTC
>TRBJ1-3|TRBV2|TRBD1|many
CASSAQGAQYF
TGTGCCAGCAGTGCGCAGGGGGCCCAGTATTTT
>TRBJ2-1|TRBV9|TRBD2|once
CASSEGTSGGAYEQFF
TGTGCCAGCAGCGAGGGGACTAGCGGGGGGGCCTATGAGCAGTTCTTC
>TRBJ2-7|TRBV28|TRBD1|many
CASTSLPGQGAYEQYF
TGTGCCAGCACCTCCCTACCGGGACAGGGGGCTTACGAGCAGTACTTC
>TRBJ2-7|TRBV6-1|TRBD2|-
CASNPQLAGSYEQYF
TGTGCCAGCAACCCGCAACTAGCGGGGTCCTACGAGCAGTACTTC
>TRBJ2-7|TRBV11-3|TRBD2|-
CASSLGPSGGAANEQYF
TGTGCCAGCAGCTTAGGTCCTAGCGGGGGGGCAGCCAACGAGCAGTACTTC
>TRBJ2-5|TRBV12-3/TRBV12-4|TRBD2|many
CASSPRGGGHETQYF
TGTGCCAGCTCCCCTCGGGGCGGGGGGCATGAGACCCAGTACTTC
>TRBJ1-5|TRBV5-5|TRBD1|-
CASSLGTGNSNQPQHF
TGTGCCAGCAGCTTGGGGACAGGGAATAGCAATCAGCCCCAGCATTTT
>TRBJ1-2|TRBV12-3/TRBV12-4|TRBD1|-
CASSSGQGAEYGYTF
TGTGCCAGCAGTTCCGGACAGGGGGCTGAATATGGCTACACCTTC
>TRBJ2-5|TRBV5-1|-|-
CASSLEFSETQYF
TGCGCCAGCAGCTTGGAATTTTCAGAGACCCAGTACTTC
>TRBJ2-7|TRBV11-2|TRBD2|-
CASSSGVAGSEQYF
TGTGCCAGCAGCTCGGGAGTAGCGGGATCCGAGCAGTACTTC
>TRBJ1-5|TRBV4-1|-|many
CASSQDRQGNSNQPQHF
TGCGCCAGCAGCCAAGATCGACAAGGGAATAGCAATCAGCCCCAGCATTTT
>TRBJ2-1|TRBV7-2|TRBD2|once
CASSLGVWTSGYNEQFF
TGTGCCAGCAGCTTAGGAGTCTGGACTAGCGGATACAATGAGCAGTTCTTC